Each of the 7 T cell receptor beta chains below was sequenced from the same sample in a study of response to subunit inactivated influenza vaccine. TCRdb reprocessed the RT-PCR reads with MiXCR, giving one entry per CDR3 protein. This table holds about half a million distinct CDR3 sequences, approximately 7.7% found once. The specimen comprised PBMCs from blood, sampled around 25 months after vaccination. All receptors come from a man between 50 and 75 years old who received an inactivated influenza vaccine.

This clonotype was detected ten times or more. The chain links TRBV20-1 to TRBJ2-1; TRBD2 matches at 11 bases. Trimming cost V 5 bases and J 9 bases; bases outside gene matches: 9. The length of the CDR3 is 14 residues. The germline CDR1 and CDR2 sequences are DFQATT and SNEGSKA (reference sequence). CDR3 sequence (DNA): TGCAGTGCTTCTAGCGGGAGGACCTTGGCTGAGCAGTTCTTC. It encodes CSASSGRTLAEQFF.

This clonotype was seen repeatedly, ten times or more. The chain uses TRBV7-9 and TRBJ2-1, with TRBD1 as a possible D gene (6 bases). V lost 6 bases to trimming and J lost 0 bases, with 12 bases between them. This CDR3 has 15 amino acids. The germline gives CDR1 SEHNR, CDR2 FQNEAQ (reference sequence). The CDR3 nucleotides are TGTGCCAGCAGTTCGGGACAAAGCTCCTACAATGAGCAGTTCTTC. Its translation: CASSSGQSSYNEQFF.

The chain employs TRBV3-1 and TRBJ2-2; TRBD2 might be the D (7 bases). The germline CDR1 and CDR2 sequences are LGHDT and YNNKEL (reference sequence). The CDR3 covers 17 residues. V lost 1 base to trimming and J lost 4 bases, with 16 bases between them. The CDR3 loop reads CASSQAGGTTLTGELFF. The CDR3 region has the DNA TGTGCCAGCAGCCAAGCGGGGGGCACGACCCTCACCGGGGAGCTGTTTTTT.

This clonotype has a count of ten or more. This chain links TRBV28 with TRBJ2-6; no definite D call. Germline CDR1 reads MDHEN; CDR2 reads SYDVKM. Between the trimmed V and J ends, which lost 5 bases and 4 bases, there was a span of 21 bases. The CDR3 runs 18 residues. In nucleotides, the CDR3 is TGTGCCAGCAGTCCCAGGATTTTAGGCCTCCTCGGGGCCAACGTCCTGACTTTC. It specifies CASSPRILGLLGANVLTF.

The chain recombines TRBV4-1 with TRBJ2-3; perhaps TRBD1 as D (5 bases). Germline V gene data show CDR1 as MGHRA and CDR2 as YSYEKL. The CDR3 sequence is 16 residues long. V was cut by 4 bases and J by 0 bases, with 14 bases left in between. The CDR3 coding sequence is TGCGCCAGCAGCCTAGGGGCACGACCTAGCACAGATACGCAGTATTTT. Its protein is CASSLGARPSTDTQYF.

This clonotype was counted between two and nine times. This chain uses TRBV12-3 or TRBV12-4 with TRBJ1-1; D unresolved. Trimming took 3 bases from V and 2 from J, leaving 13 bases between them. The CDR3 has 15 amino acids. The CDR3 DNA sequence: TGTGCCAGCAGTTTCGCGGAGTGGTTAAACACTGAAGCTTTCTTT. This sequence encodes CASSFAEWLNTEAFF.

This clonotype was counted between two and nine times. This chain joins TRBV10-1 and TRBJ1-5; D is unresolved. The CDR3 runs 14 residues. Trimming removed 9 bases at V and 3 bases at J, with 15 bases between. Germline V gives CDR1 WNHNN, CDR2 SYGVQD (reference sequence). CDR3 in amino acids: CASSPTGYNQPQHF. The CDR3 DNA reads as TGCGCCAGTTCACCCACGGGGTACAATCAGCCCCAGCATTTT.